The rows below give T cell receptor beta chains drawn from one sample of a study of OX40 agonist ivuxolimab in advanced cancers. Data came from immunoSEQ multiplex PCR; TCRdb stores just in-frame clones and leaves some out. In the table there are around 15,000 clones, 90% of which are singletons. The specimen was CD4+ or CD8+ T cells sorted from blood, collected in a trial of the OX40 agonist ivuxolimab. The receptors originated from an adult with an advanced solid tumor such as melanoma, head and neck, liver or kidney cancer. Both conserved end residues are part of each CDR3. Each record gives: V gene, clone size, CDR3 length, D gene, J gene, CDR3 DNA, CDR3 protein. A D gene is named only where the DNA matches it firmly. Only part of the rows carry a size: once, few, many, or a class if the clone is expanded.

TRBV7-9	NA	14	NA	TRBJ2-5	TGTGCCAGCAGCTTAGAGCTCGGGCAAGAGACCCAGTACTTC	CASSLELGQETQYF
TRBV6-5	NA	14	TRBD1	TRBJ2-7	TGTGCCAGCAGTCATCGGACAGGGGACTACGAGCAGTACTTC	CASSHRTGDYEQYF
TRBV7-9	NA	15	TRBD2	TRBJ2-5	TGTGCCAGCAGCCCCATAGCGGGAGTAAAGGAGACCCAGTACTTC	CASSPIAGVKETQYF
TRBV19	NA	17	TRBD2	TRBJ2-7	TGTGCCAGTAGCAATGCGGGACTAGCGGGATTCTCCTACGAGCAGTACTTC	CASSNAGLAGFSYEQYF
TRBV10-3	NA	15	TRBD2	TRBJ2-1	TGTGCCATCAGTGTGGGGCGGGAGGAATACAATGAGCAGTTCTTC	CAISVGREEYNEQFF
TRBV4-1	NA	16	NA	TRBJ2-2	TGCGCCAGCAGCCAAGGAGGCGGAGGGAACACCGGGGAGCTGTTTTTT	CASSQGGGGNTGELFF
TRBV5-6	NA	15	TRBD1	TRBJ1-2	TGTGCCAGCAGCGTGGGGGGACAGGAACACTATGGCTACACCTTC	CASSVGGQEHYGYTF
TRBV6-1	NA	12	NA	TRBJ2-7	TGTGCCAGCAGCTTCGGGGTATACGAGCAGTACTTC	CASSFGVYEQYF
TRBV7-8	NA	15	TRBD1	TRBJ1-1	TGTGCCAGCAGCTTAGCGCTGGGACAGGGGACTGAAGCTTTCTTT	CASSLALGQGTEAFF
TRBV13	few	14	NA	TRBJ1-2	TGTGCCAGCAGCGAACCCGGGGATAACTATGGCTACACCTTC	CASSEPGDNYGYTF
TRBV4-1	NA	14	NA	TRBJ1-1	TGCGCCAGCGGATCTCAGGGGTTAAACACTGAAGCTTTCTTT	CASGSQGLNTEAFF
TRBV9	NA	16	TRBD2	TRBJ2-7	TGTGCCAGCAGCGTAGTGGCTAGCGGGAGGTCGAGTGAGCAGTACTTC	CASSVVASGRSSEQYF
TRBV12-5	NA	12	NA	TRBJ2-5	TGTGCTAGTGCACTGGAGGAAGAGACCCAGTACTTC	CASALEEETQYF
TRBV19	once	16	TRBD1	TRBJ2-7	TGTGCCAGTAGTATAGCTATGGGACAGGGCCGCTACGAGCAGTACTTC	CASSIAMGQGRYEQYF
TRBV2	NA	14	TRBD2	TRBJ2-5	TGTGCCAGCAGTAGCGGGAGGGCAAAAGAGACCCAGTACTTC	CASSSGRAKETQYF
TRBV6-5	NA	16	TRBD1	TRBJ2-5	TGTGCCAGCAGTTATGACAGGGGATACCCCCAAGAGACCCAGTACTTC	CASSYDRGYPQETQYF
TRBV11-3	NA	14	NA	TRBJ2-1	TGTGCCAGCAGCTTAGTGCAAGGGGGGAATGAGCAGTTCTTC	CASSLVQGGNEQFF